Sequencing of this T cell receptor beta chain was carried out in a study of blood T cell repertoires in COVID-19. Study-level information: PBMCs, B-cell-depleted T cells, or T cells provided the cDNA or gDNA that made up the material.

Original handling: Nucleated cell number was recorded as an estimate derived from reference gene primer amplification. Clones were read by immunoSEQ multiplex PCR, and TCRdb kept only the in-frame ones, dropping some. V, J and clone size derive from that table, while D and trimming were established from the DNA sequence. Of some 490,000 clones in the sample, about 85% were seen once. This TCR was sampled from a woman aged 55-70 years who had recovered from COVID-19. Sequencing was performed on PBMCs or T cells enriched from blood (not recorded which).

CDR3 in DNA: TGTGCCATCAGTGAGGGACACTCTGGAAACACCATATATTTT. Translated, it gives CAISEGHSGNTIYF. This chain uses TRBV10-3 with TRBJ1-3; tentative D call: TRBD1 (5 bases). The CDR3 sequence is 14 residues long. CDR1 and CDR2 (germline): ENHRY, SYGVKD. V lost 2 bases and J 0 bases, leaving 5 bases between the germline ends.